The 21 T cell receptor beta chains given below trace back to one sample, sequenced in a study of cytotoxic CD8 clonotypes in ibrutinib-treated CLL. Here immunoSEQ multiplex PCR was the method, and the copy in TCRdb shows in-frame clones only, minus some. The sample shows approximately 47,000 clones, around three fifths of them seen only once. This sample comprised PBMCs, obtained after 24 months of ibrutinib treatment. These receptors all stem from a human donor with chronic lymphocytic leukemia.

This sequence joins TRBV4-1 and TRBJ2-1, with TRBD1 matching over 12 bases. Germline V gene data show CDR1 as MGHRA and CDR2 as YSYEKL. Trimming took 4 bases from V and 7 from J; bases not matched to a gene: 5. CDR3 length equals 15 residues. The CDR3 DNA sequence: TGCGCCAGCAGCCCGGGGACAGGGGGCCGAAATGAGCAGTTCTTC. This codes for CASSPGTGGRNEQFF.

The rearrangement joins TRBV28 to TRBJ2-4; 11 bases match TRBD1. Germline V gives CDR1 MDHEN, CDR2 SYDVKM. J gave up 7 bases and V 6 bases, and 2 bases lay outside the gene matches. The CDR3 runs to 13 residues. The CDR3, as DNA: TGTGCCAGCAGGGGACAGGGGGGTAACATTCAGTACTTC. Encoded protein: CASRGQGGNIQYF.

This clone was picked up one time. At one end the junction does not follow the germline gene, possibly because of a read error. V is TRBV7-7 and J is TRBJ1-1, with D uncertain. Germline CDR1 is SSHAT and CDR2 is FNYEAQ (reference sequence). The CDR3 sequence is 13 residues long. The CDR3 DNA reads as TGTGCTAGCAGCCGAACCCGGGGCACTGAAGCTTTCTTT. It yields the protein CASSRTRGTEAFF.

This clone was detected a few times. A junction end diverges from the germline sequence, so it may reflect a read error. The chain couples TRBV20-1 to TRBJ1-6; the D gene is possibly TRBD1 (6 bases). Germline CDR1 reads DFQATT; CDR2 reads SNEGSKA (reference sequence). The CDR3 contains 9 residues. The DNA of the CDR3 is TGCAGTGCTGGCAGGGGCTCCTCCTTT. This encodes CSAGRGSSF.

This clone occurred a few times. V gene TRBV28 combines with J gene TRBJ2-1, with 9 bases that match TRBD1. Per the germline V gene, CDR1 is MDHEN and CDR2 is SYDVKM. The J segment lost 3 bases and the V segment lost 5 bases, leaving 5 bases of the junction unmatched. CDR3 length: 15 residues. The CDR3 spells CASSDRDRVYNEQFF. For the CDR3, the DNA is TGTGCCAGCAGTGACCGGGACAGGGTCTACAATGAGCAGTTCTTC. The full variable domain, rest sourced from reference TRBV28 and TRBJ2-1, is DVKVTQSSRYLVKRTGEKVFLECVQDMDHENMFWYRQDPGLGLRLIYFSYDVKMKEKGDIPEGYSVSREKKERFSLILESASTNQTSMYLCASSDRDRVYNEQFFGPGTRLTVL.

The chain has TRBV5-1 and TRBJ2-7; 8 nucleotides match TRBD1. Per germline, CDR1 SGHRS and CDR2 YFSETQ. The CDR3 sequence is 15 residues long. V gave up 4 bases and J gave up 5 bases; unmatched junction bases: 11. The CDR3 protein is CASSISGQGYDEQYF. The CDR3, as DNA: TGCGCCAGCAGCATATCCGGACAGGGTTACGACGAGCAGTACTTC.

The chain has TRBV27 and TRBJ2-1; no definite D call. The V gene's germline CDR1 is MNHEY and CDR2 SMNVEV (reference sequence). The CDR3 is made up of 10 amino acids. Trimming took off 6 bases at V and 6 bases at J, with 3 bases between the two ends. The DNA of the CDR3 is TGTGCCAGCAGCCCCAATGAGCAGTTCTTC. Translation gives CASSPNEQFF.

This chain links TRBV5-1 with TRBJ1-2; tentative D call: TRBD1 (5 bases). Germline CDR1 SGHRS, CDR2 YFSETQ. This CDR3 is 14 amino acids long. The V gene lost 1 base and the J gene lost 6 bases, with 13 bases spanning the gap. The CDR3 coding sequence is TGCGCCAGCAGCTTGTTTGGGGGTGACGATGGCTACACCTTC. It encodes CASSLFGGDDGYTF.

The V call is TRBV7-9, the J call TRBJ2-5; D possibly corresponds to TRBD2 (6 bases). The CDR3 length is 14 residues. V lost 5 bases to trimming and J lost 5 bases, with 15 bases between them. In germline, CDR1 is SEHNR, CDR2 FQNEAQ (reference sequence). CDR3 protein: CASSPGGSGETQYF. The CDR3 DNA reads as TGTGCCAGCAGCCCTGGGGGGTCCGGTGAGACCCAGTACTTC.

The chain carries TRBV5-1 and TRBJ1-6; D unclear. This CDR3 is 12 amino acids long. Germline CDR1 reads SGHRS; CDR2 reads YFSETQ. V shed 0 bases and J shed 14 bases, with 9 bases lying between them. The CDR3 coding sequence is TGCGCCAGCAGCTTGGAAGCAGGATCCCTCCACTTT. Translating gives CASSLEAGSLHF.

This clone was seen only a few times. The V call is TRBV11-3, the J call TRBJ2-1; TRBD1 or TRBD2 may be the D gene (5 bases each). The germline V and J ends were trimmed by 3 bases and 8 bases, with 8 bases remaining between them. This CDR3 contains 12 residues. In germline, CDR1 is SGHNT, CDR2 YENEEA. The CDR3 DNA follows: TGTGCCAGCAGCTTGGGGGAAGATGAGCAGTTCTTC. It translates to CASSLGEDEQFF. Full variable domain (outside the CDR3, taken from reference TRBV11-3 and TRBJ2-1): EAGVVQSPRYKIIEKKQPVAFWCNPISGHNTLYWYLQNLGQGPELLIRYENEEAVDDSQLPKDRFSAERLKGVDSTLKIQPAELGDSAVYLCASSLGEDEQFFGPGTRLTVL.

J is TRBJ1-4 and V is TRBV2, with TRBD1 identical over 7 bases. The germline CDR1 and CDR2 sequences are SNHLY and FYNNEI. The CDR3 runs 14 residues. After removal of 10 bases from V and 7 bases from J, the junction contained 12 bases not matched to a gene. CDR3 sequence: CATQSGTAGEKLFF. The CDR3 nucleotides are TGTGCCACTCAAAGCGGGACAGCGGGTGAAAAACTGTTTTTT.

V is TRBV5-1 and J is TRBJ2-3; D possibly matches TRBD1 or TRBD2 (5 bases each). The V end lost 0 bases, the J end lost 1 base, and 9 bases lay between the germline ends. The CDR3 covers 15 residues. Germline lookup yields CDR1 SGHRS and CDR2 YFSETQ. The CDR3, as DNA: TGCGCCAGCAGCTTGGGGGACCCCCGCACAGATACGCAGTATTTT. It codes for CASSLGDPRTDTQYF.

J is TRBJ2-3 and V is TRBV7-8; D is undetermined. CDR3 size: 15 residues. Germline lookup yields CDR1 SGHVS and CDR2 FQNEAQ. V lost 6 bases and J lost 0, with 13 bases in between. CDR3 amino acids: CASSLLASSTDTQYF. The CDR3 coding sequence is TGTGCCAGCAGTCTCCTGGCCTCTAGCACAGATACGCAGTATTTT.

The gene calls are TRBV5-1 and TRBJ2-7, with 9 nucleotides matching TRBD1. V shed 1 base, J shed 3 bases, and the junction held 5 bases outside the gene matches. CDR3 length: 15 residues. CDR1 and CDR2 from the germline V gene are SGHRS and YFSETQ. The CDR3 nucleotides are TGCGCCAGCAGCTTGATGGACAGGGGTTACTACGAGCAGTACTTC. Translated, it gives CASSLMDRGYYEQYF.

The J gene is TRBJ2-7, the V gene TRBV6-5; D may match TRBD1 or TRBD2 (5 bases each). Trimming cost V 2 bases and J 2 bases, with 10 bases left between them. CDR1 and CDR2 (germline): MNHEY, SVGAGI. The CDR3 contains 14 residues. This CDR3 reads CASSYRGATYEQYF. CDR3 bases: TGTGCCAGCAGTTACAGAGGGGCGACCTACGAGCAGTACTTC.

J is TRBJ2-3 and V is TRBV6-4; 10 bases are a match to TRBD1. The CDR3 has 16 residues. CDR1 is MRHNA, CDR2 SNTAGT, per germline. The J segment lost 4 bases and the V segment lost 0 bases, leaving 4 bases of the junction unmatched. CDR3 in amino acids: CASSDSGGQGSDTQYF. The CDR3 nucleotides are TGTGCCAGCAGTGACTCCGGGGGACAGGGGTCAGATACGCAGTATTTT.

The V and J genes are TRBV7-9 and TRBJ2-7, with no clear D. CDR3 length: 11 amino acids. Germline loops: CDR1 SEHNR, CDR2 FQNEAQ (reference sequence). Trimming stripped 2 bases from V and 5 bases from J, with 4 bases between. CDR3 sequence reads: CASSLTHEQYF. Here the CDR3 DNA reads TGTGCCAGCAGCTTAACCCACGAGCAGTACTTC.

The chain combines TRBV5-1 with TRBJ2-4, with a tentative D call TRBD2 (6 bases). The germline V gene has CDR1 SGHRS and CDR2 YFSETQ. The V end was cut by 2 bases, the J end by 5 bases, with 14 bases between. This CDR3 is built from 15 residues. CDR3 in amino acids: CASSLDVGGENIQYF. The CDR3 DNA reads TGCGCCAGCAGCTTAGACGTTGGAGGGGAAAACATTCAGTACTTC.

The table lists this clone with a few counts. The chain employs TRBV6-4 and TRBJ1-2; no clear D. Germline V gene sequence: CDR1 MRHNA, CDR2 SNTAGT. The CDR3 is 12 amino acids. V lost 5 bases to trimming and J lost 6 bases, with 10 bases between them. CDR3 in DNA: TGTGCCAGCAGTTATGCGGGTGATGGCTACACCTTC. This codes for CASSYAGDGYTF.

This chain connects TRBV5-1 to TRBJ2-1; D may correspond to TRBD1 or TRBD2 (5 bases each). The CDR3 runs 12 residues. V was shortened by 5 bases and J by 7 bases, with 10 bases between the two germline ends. CDR1 and CDR2 (germline): SGHRS, YFSETQ. This chain's CDR3 is CASRERGNEQFF. CDR3 nucleotides: TGCGCCAGCAGGGAGAGGGGAAATGAGCAGTTCTTC.